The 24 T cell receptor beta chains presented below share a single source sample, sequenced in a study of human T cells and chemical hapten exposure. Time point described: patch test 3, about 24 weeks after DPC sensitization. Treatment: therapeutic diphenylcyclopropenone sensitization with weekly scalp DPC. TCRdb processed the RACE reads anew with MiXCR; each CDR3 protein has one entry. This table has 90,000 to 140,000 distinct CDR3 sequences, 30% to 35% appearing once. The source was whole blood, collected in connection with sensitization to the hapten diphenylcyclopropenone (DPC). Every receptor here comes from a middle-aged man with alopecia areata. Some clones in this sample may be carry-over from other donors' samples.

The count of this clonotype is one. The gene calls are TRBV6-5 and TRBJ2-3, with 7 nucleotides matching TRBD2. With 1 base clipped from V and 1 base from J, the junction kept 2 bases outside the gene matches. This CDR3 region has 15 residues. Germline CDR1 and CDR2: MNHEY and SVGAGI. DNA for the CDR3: TGTGCCAGCAGTTACTTTGCGGGAGGCACAGATACGCAGTATTTT. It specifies CASSYFAGGTDTQYF.

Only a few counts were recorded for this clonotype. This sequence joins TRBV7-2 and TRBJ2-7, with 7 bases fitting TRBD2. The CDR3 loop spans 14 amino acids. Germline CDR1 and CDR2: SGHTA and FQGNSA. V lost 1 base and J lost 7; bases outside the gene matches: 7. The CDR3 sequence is CASSLEAGAQEQYF. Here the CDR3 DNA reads TGTGCCAGCAGCTTAGAGGCGGGAGCTCAAGAGCAGTACTTC.

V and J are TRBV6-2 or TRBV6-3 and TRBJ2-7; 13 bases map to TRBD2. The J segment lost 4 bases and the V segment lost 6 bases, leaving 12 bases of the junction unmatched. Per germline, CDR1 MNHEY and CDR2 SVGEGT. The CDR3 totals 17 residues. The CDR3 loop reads CASSSGPGTSGTYEQYF. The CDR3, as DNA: TGTGCCAGCAGCTCCGGCCCCGGGACTAGCGGGACGTACGAGCAGTACTTC.

This chain's CDR3 is CATRTFGSGKADTQYF. The CDR3 DNA is TGTGCCACCAGGACATTTGGGTCCGGAAAAGCAGATACGCAGTATTTT. This chain joins TRBV15 and TRBJ2-3; D is ambiguous. The CDR3 loop spans 16 amino acids. CDR1 is LNHNV, CDR2 YYDKDF, per germline (reference sequence). Trimming removed 6 bases at V and 4 bases at J, with 20 bases between. The entire variable domain, with the rest obtained from reference TRBV15 and TRBJ2-3, is as follows: DAMVIQNPRYQVTQFGKPVTLSCSQTLNHNVMYWYQQKSSQAPKLLFHYYDKDFNNEADTPDNFQSRRPNTSFCFLDIRSPGLGDTAMYLCATRTFGSGKADTQYFGPGTRLTVL.

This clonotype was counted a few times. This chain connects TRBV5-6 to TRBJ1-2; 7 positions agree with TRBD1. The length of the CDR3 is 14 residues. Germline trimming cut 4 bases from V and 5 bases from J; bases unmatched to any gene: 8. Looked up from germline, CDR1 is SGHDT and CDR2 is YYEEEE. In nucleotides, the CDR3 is TGTGCCAGCAGCATGAGGACAGGATCGTATGGCTACACCTTC. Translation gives CASSMRTGSYGYTF.

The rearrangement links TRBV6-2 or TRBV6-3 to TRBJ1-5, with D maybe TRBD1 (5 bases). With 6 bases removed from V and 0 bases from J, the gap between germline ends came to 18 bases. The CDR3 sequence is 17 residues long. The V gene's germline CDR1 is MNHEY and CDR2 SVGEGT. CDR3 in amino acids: CASSLRPTGVSNQPQHF. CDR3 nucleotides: TGTGCCAGCAGCCTCCGACCCACAGGAGTTAGCAATCAGCCCCAGCATTTT.

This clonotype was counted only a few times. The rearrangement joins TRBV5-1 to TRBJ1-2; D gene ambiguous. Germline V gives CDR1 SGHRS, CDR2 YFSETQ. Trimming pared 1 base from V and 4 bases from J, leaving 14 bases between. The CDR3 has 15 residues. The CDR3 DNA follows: TGCGCCAGCAGCTTGAGAAGTGGGGAATCCTATGGCTACACCTTC. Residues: CASSLRSGESYGYTF.

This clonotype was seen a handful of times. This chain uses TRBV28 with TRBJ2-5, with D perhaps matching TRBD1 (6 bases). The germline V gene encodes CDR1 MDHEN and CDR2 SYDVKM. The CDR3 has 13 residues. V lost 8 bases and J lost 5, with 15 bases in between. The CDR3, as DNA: TGTGCCAGCTCCTTCCCAGGGGATGAGACCCAGTACTTC. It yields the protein CASSFPGDETQYF.

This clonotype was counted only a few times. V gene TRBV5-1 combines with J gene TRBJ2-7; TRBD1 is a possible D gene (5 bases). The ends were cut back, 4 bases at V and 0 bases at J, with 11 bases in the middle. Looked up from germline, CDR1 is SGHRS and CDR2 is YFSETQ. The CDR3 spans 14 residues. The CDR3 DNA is TGCGCCAGCAGCCTACAGGTCAGCTCCTACGAGCAGTACTTC. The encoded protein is CASSLQVSSYEQYF.

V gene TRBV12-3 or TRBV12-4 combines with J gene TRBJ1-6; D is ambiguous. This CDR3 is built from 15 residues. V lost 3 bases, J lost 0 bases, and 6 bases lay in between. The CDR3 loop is CASSLGSSYNSPLHF. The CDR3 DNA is TGTGCCAGCAGTTTGGGGAGCTCCTATAATTCACCCCTCCACTTT.

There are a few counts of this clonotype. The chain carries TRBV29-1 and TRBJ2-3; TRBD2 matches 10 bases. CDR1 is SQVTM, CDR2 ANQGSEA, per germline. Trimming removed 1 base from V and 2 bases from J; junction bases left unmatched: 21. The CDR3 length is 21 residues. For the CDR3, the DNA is TGCAGCGTTGAAGGCCAGGGGGGAATCGGACTAGCGGATATGAACACAGATACGCAGTATTTT. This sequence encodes CSVEGQGGIGLADMNTDTQYF.

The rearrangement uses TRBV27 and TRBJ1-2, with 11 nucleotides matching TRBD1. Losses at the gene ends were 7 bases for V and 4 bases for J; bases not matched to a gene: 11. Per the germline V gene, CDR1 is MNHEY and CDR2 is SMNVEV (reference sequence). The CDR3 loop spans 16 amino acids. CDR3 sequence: CASMGQGELSFYGYTF. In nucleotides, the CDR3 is TGTGCCAGCATGGGACAGGGGGAACTTTCCTTCTATGGCTACACCTTC.

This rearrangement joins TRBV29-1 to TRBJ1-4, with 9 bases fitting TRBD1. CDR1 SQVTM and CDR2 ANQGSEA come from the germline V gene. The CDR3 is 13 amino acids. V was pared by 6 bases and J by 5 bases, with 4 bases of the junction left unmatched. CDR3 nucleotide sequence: TGCAGCGTAACAGGGGGCTCGAATGAAAAACTGTTTTTT. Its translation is CSVTGGSNEKLFF.

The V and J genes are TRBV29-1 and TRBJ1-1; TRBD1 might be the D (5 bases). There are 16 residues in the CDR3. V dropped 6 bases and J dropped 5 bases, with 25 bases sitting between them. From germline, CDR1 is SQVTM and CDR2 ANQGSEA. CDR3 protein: CSVGTKGSHQGTEAFF. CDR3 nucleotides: TGCAGCGTCGGGACGAAGGGGTCTCACCAAGGAACTGAAGCTTTCTTT. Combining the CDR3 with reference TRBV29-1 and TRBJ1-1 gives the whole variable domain SAVISQKPSRDICQRGTSLTIQCQVDSQVTMMFWYRQQPGQSLTLIATANQGSEATYESGFVIDKFPISRPNLTFSTLTVSNMSPEDSSIYLCSVGTKGSHQGTEAFFGQGTRLTVV.

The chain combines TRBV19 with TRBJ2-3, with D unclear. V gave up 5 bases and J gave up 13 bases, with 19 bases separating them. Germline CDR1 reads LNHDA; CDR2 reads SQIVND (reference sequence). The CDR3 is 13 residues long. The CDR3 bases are TGTGCCAGTAGTGCCCCGACTGTCGGCCCGGAGTATTTT. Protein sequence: CASSAPTVGPEYF. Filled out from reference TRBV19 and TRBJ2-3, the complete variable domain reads DGGITQSPKYLFRKEGQNVTLSCEQNLNHDAMYWYRQDPGQGLRLIYYSQIVNDFQKGDIAEGYSVSREKKESFPLTVTSAQKNPTAFYLCASSAPTVGPEYFGPGTRLTVL.

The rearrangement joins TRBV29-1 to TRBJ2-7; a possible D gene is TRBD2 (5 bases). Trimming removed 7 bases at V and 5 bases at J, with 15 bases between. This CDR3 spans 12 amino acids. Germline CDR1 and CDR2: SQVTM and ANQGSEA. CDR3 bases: TGCAGCGCCGGCCATTCGGGGAACGAGCAGTACTTC. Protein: CSAGHSGNEQYF.

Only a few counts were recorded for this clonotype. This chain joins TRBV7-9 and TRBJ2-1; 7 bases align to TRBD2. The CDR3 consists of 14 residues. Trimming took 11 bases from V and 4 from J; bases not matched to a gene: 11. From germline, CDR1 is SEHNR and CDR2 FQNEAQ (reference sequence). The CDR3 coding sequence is TGTGCCGGAGAAGGCAGCGGGGTATACAATGAGCAGTTCTTC. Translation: CAGEGSGVYNEQFF.

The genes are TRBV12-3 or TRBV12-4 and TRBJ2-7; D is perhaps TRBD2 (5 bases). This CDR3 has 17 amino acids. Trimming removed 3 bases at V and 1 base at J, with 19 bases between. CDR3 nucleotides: TGTGCCAGCAGTTTGCTGAGGGCGAAAGTCGGGTCCTACGAGCAGTACGTC. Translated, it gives CASSLLRAKVGSYEQYV.

CDR3 sequence (DNA): TGCAGCGTCTCTTCGGGCTCAATGAGGGATACGCAGTATTTT. Its protein is CSVSSGSMRDTQYF. The V call is TRBV29-1, the J call TRBJ2-3; D unclear. Germline V gives CDR1 SQVTM, CDR2 ANQGSEA. With 6 bases removed from V and 6 bases from J, the gap between germline ends came to 19 bases. The CDR3 is 14 residues long.

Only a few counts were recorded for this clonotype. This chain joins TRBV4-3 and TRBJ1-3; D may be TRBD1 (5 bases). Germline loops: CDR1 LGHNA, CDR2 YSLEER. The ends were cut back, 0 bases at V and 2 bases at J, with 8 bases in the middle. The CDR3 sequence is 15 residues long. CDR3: CASSQETDPGNTIYF. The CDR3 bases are TGCGCCAGCAGCCAAGAGACAGATCCTGGAAACACCATATATTTT.

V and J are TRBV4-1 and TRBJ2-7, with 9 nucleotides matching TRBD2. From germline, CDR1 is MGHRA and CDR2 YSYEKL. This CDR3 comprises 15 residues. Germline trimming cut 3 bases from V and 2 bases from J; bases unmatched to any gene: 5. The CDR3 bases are TGCGCCAGCAGCCAGGTAGCGGGAGTAGCCTACGAGCAGTACGTC. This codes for CASSQVAGVAYEQYV.

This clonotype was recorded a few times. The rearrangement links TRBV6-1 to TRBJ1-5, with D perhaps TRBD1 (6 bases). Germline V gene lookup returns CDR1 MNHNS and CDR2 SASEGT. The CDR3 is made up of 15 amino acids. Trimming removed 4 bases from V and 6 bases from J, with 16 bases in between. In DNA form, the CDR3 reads TGTGCCAGCAGTGGACTCATCGGGACAACTCAGCCCCAGCATTTT. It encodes CASSGLIGTTQPQHF.

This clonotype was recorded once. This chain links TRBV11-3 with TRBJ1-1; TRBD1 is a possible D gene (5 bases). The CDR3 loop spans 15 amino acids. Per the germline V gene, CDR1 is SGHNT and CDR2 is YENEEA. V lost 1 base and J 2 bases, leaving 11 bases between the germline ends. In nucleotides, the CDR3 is TGTGCCAGCAGCTTAGGGAGGGGATTTAACACTGAAGCTTTCTTT. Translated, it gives CASSLGRGFNTEAFF.

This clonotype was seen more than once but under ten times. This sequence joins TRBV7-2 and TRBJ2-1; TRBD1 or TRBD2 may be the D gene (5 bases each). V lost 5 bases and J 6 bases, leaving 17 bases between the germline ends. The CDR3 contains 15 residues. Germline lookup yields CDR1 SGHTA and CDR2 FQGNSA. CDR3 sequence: CASSPETQGPNEQFF. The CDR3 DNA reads TGTGCCAGCAGCCCCGAGACCCAGGGACCCAATGAGCAGTTCTTC.